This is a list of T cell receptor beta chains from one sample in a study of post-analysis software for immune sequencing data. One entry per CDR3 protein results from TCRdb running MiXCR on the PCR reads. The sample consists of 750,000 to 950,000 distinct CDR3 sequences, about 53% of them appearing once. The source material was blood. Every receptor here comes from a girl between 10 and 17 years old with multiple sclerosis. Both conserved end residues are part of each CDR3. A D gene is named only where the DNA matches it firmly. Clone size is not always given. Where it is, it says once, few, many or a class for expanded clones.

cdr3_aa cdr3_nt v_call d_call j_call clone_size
CASRQNRDGYTF TGTGCCAGCAGGCAAAACAGAGATGGCTACACCTTC TRBV12-3/TRBV12-4 NA TRBJ1-2 NA
CASSPQRSRGSNTEAFF TGTGCCAGCTCACCACAACGTTCCAGGGGGTCGAACACTGAAGCTTTCTTT TRBV18 TRBD1 TRBJ1-1 NA
CASSRQGTPRYTEAFF TGTGCCAGCAGTCGACAGGGGACCCCGAGGTACACTGAAGCTTTCTTT TRBV14 TRBD1 TRBJ1-1 NA
CASSFTPDFRVGNYGYTF TGTGCCAGCAGCTTCACTCCAGACTTCAGGGTCGGAAACTATGGCTACACCTTC TRBV7-2 NA TRBJ1-2 NA
CSARDSGGGVPNEQFF TGCAGTGCTAGAGACTCCGGTGGCGGAGTCCCAAATGAGCAGTTCTTC TRBV20-1 NA TRBJ2-1 few
CASSQGRRGREFYRYTF TGTGCCAGCAGCCAGGGTCGCAGGGGGCGCGAGTTTTATCGCTACACCTTC TRBV4-2 TRBD1 TRBJ1-2 NA
CASSRMTGSGANVPTF TGTGCCAGCAGCCGAATGACAGGTTCTGGGGCCAACGTCCCGACTTTC TRBV3-1 NA TRBJ2-6 NA
CATSDPTTSGGTDTQYF TGTGCCACCAGTGACCCCACGACTAGCGGGGGGACAGATACGCAGTATTTT TRBV24-1 TRBD2 TRBJ2-3 once
CASSFRRPGQNTDTQYF TGTGCCAGCAGCTTTAGGCGCCCGGGACAGAACACAGATACGCAGTATTTT TRBV7-8 TRBD1 TRBJ2-3 NA
CASSGLSTGGYEQYF TGTGCCAGCAGCGGTCTTTCGACAGGGGGTTACGAGCAGTACTTC TRBV7-9 TRBD1 TRBJ2-7 NA
CASSPGDEDEQYF TGTGCCAGCAGCCCAGGGGATGAGGACGAGCAGTACTTC TRBV9 NA TRBJ2-7 few
CASSDPGRGDEQYF TGCGCCAGCAGCGACCCGGGACGCGGAGACGAGCAGTACTTC TRBV5-1 NA TRBJ2-7 few
CASGAQWGTEAFF TGTGCCAGCGGGGCGCAATGGGGCACTGAAGCTTTCTTT TRBV6-4 NA TRBJ1-1 few
CASSKPGLAGGQSGEQFF TGTGCCAGCAGTAAACCGGGACTAGCGGGAGGGCAGTCTGGTGAGCAGTTCTTC TRBV5-5 TRBD2 TRBJ2-1 NA
CASSYPSGGAVETQYF TGTGCCAGCAGTTATCCTAGCGGGGGGGCGGTAGAGACCCAGTACTTC TRBV6-6 TRBD2 TRBJ2-5 few
CSARNLRSYEQYF TGCAGTGCTAGAAACTTGCGGTCCTACGAGCAGTACTTC TRBV20-1 NA TRBJ2-7 NA
CSARDAGARNEQFF TGCAGTGCTAGAGATGCGGGAGCGCGCAATGAGCAGTTCTTC TRBV20-1 TRBD2 TRBJ2-1 NA
CASSPEGANVLTF TGTGCCAGCAGCCCTGAAGGGGCCAACGTCCTGACTTTC TRBV9 NA TRBJ2-6 NA
CASSSPSPTRFYNEQFF TGTGCCAGCAGCTCTCCCTCCCCTACCAGATTTTACAATGAGCAGTTCTTC TRBV7-2 NA TRBJ2-1 NA
CASSYTGTGTYEQYF TGTGCCAGCAGCTATACCGGGACAGGCACATACGAGCAGTACTTC TRBV7-9 TRBD1 TRBJ2-7 NA
CSASSGAYNEQFF TGCAGTGCTAGTTCGGGGGCCTACAATGAGCAGTTCTTC TRBV20-1 NA TRBJ2-1 NA
CASRQRTEQYF TGTGCCAGCAGACAGCGCACGGAGCAGTACTTC TRBV2 NA TRBJ2-7 NA
CASSYSSPIYEQYF TGTGCCAGCAGTTACTCGAGTCCGATCTACGAGCAGTACTTC TRBV6-5 NA TRBJ2-7 NA
CSVEDLGLRGQEQYF TGCAGCGTTGAAGATCTAGGACTGAGGGGTCAAGAGCAGTACTTC TRBV29-1 NA TRBJ2-4 NA
CAIAAWGGNEQYF TGTGCCATAGCAGCTTGGGGGGGCAACGAGCAGTACTTC TRBV10-3 NA TRBJ2-7 NA
CSASLQGTDTQYF TGCAGTGCTAGTCTACAGGGCACAGATACGCAGTATTTT TRBV20-1 NA TRBJ2-3 NA
CASSLLADTDTQYF TGTGCCAGCAGTCTCCTAGCGGACACAGATACGCAGTATTTT TRBV6-4 TRBD2 TRBJ2-3 NA
CASSQTPTMDYTF TGTGCCAGCAGCCAAACCCCAACTATGGACTACACCTTC TRBV3-1 NA TRBJ1-2 NA
CASSEFQPETQYF TGTGCCAGCAGTGAATTCCAGCCGGAGACCCAGTACTTC TRBV25-1 NA TRBJ2-5 NA
CSARVGAREETQYF TGCAGTGCTAGAGTAGGGGCTAGGGAGGAGACCCAGTACTTC TRBV20-1 NA TRBJ2-5 few
CASTIWTGVMIEQYF TGTGCCAGCACAATTTGGACAGGGGTCATGATCGAGCAGTACTTC TRBV6-2/TRBV6-3 TRBD1 TRBJ2-7 few
CASSLVATVGETQYF TGCGCCAGCAGCTTGGTAGCTACCGTCGGGGAGACCCAGTACTTC TRBV5-1 NA TRBJ2-5 NA
CASSFRGPGQGVEDEKLFF TGTGCCAGCAGTTTTCGGGGACCGGGACAGGGAGTCGAAGATGAAAAACTGTTTTTT TRBV27 TRBD1 TRBJ1-4 NA
CSACRDLQETQYF TGCAGTGCATGCCGGGACTTACAAGAGACCCAGTACTTC TRBV20-1 NA TRBJ2-5 NA
CASSYSTGGTQYF TGTGCCAGCAGTTACTCGACGGGGGGGACCCAGTACTTC TRBV6-5 TRBD2 TRBJ2-5 NA
CASSQEGQMNTEAFF TGCGCCAGCAGCCAAGAAGGACAGATGAACACTGAAGCTTTCTTT TRBV4-1 NA TRBJ1-1 NA
CSVEDTGQITGNTIYF TGCAGCGTTGAAGATACGGGACAGATTACTGGAAACACCATATATTTT TRBV29-1 TRBD1 TRBJ1-3 NA
CASSFSGGFGTEAFF TGCGCCAGCAGCTTTTCTGGTGGGTTCGGCACTGAAGCTTTCTTT TRBV5-1 NA TRBJ1-1 NA
CASSSRLPAGTYEQYF TGTGCCAGCAGTTCGAGGTTACCAGCGGGAACCTACGAGCAGTACTTC TRBV27 TRBD2 TRBJ2-7 NA
CASTFRTSPMGIQEQYF TGCGCCAGCACCTTCCGGACAAGCCCGATGGGGATACAAGAGCAGTACTTC TRBV5-1 NA TRBJ2-7 NA
CASRAVISYEQYF TGTGCCAGCCGGGCGGTGATTTCCTACGAGCAGTACTTC TRBV2 NA TRBJ2-7 NA
CAISATGTAQYF TGTGCCATCAGTGCCACAGGGACAGCGCAGTATTTT TRBV10-3 TRBD1 TRBJ2-3 NA
CASSLEGPPFYNEQYF TGCGCCAGCAGCTTGGAGGGACCCCCCTTCTACAATGAGCAGTACTTC TRBV5-1 NA TRBJ2-5 NA
CASSARLAGDRETQYF TGTGCCAGCAGCGCCCGACTAGCGGGAGACCGAGAGACCCAGTACTTC TRBV7-2 TRBD2 TRBJ2-5 NA
CSAPLAGVPDTQYF TGCAGTGCTCCGCTAGCGGGAGTCCCAGATACGCAGTATTTT TRBV20-1 TRBD2 TRBJ2-3 NA
CSANPPDGYGYTF TGCAGCGCTAACCCACCCGATGGCTATGGCTACACCTTC TRBV29-1 NA TRBJ1-2 NA
CAIRERDRDPRGSYNEQFF TGTGCCATCAGGGAGCGGGACAGGGATCCCCGGGGCTCCTACAATGAGCAGTTCTTC TRBV10-3 TRBD1 TRBJ2-1 few
CASSQLEGGREKLFF TGTGCCAGCAGCCAACTGGAGGGGGGGCGGGAAAAACTGTTTTTT TRBV4-2 NA TRBJ1-4 NA
CSVEAVLARNTEAFF TGCAGCGTTGAAGCGGTCTTAGCACGGAACACTGAAGCTTTCTTT TRBV29-1 NA TRBJ1-1 NA
CASSQDGLAGAVGYNEQFF TGCGCCAGCAGCCAAGATGGACTAGCGGGAGCGGTCGGCTACAATGAGCAGTTCTTC TRBV4-1 TRBD2 TRBJ2-1 few
CASSSWTGGVVQDGYTF TGTGCCAGCAGTTCCTGGACAGGGGGCGTTGTTCAGGATGGCTACACCTTC TRBV28 TRBD1 TRBJ1-2 once
CSIGPGETGWTGELFF TGCAGCATTGGGCCGGGGGAGACAGGGTGGACCGGGGAGCTGTTTTTT TRBV29-1 NA TRBJ2-2 few